This note documents a single TCR beta chain sequence. The antigen is unknown. The V gene's germline CDR1 is SGHTS and CDR2 YDEGEE. CDR3 length equals 14 residues. Trimming at V came to 5 bases and at J to 5 bases, leaving 5 bases not matched to a gene. This sample is drawn from a study of T cells in Graves' hyperthyroidism and ophthalmopathy. The study, taken as a whole, reports: Before onset, by a median of approximately 6.8 months, the model predicted ophthalmopathy. The blood repertoire included most of the expanded thyroid clonotypes above 0.001.

Researchers took RNA transcripts and amplified the TCR beta CDR3 regions from them. HTBI primers were used for first-round RT-PCR of the TCR CDR3. One entry per CDR3 protein results from TCRdb running MiXCR on the multiplex PCR reads. The data contain about 350,000 distinct CDR3 sequences, roughly an eighth of them singletons. Each person with ophthalmopathy scored at least 3 on the Clinical Activity Score, reached NOSPECS grade 4 or higher, and had been ill under 3 months. The sample comprised blood. The source is a woman in her 40s with Graves' ophthalmopathy. The chain combines TRBV5-8 with TRBJ1-4, with TRBD1 identical over 8 bases. The CDR3 here is CASSKDRENEKLFF. The CDR3 bases are TGTGCCAGCAGTAAGGACAGGGAAAATGAAAAACTGTTTTTT.